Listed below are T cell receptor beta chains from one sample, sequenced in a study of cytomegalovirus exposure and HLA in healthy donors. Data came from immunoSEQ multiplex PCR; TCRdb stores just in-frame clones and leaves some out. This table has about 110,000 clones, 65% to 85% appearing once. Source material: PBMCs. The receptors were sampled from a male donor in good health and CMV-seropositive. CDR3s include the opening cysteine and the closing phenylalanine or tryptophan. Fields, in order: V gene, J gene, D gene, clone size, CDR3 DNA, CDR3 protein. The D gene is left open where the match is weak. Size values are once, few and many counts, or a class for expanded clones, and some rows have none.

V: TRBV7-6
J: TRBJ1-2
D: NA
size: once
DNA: TGTGCCAGCAGCTTAGGCGGTACGGCGTCCTATGGCTACACCTTC
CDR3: CASSLGGTASYGYTF

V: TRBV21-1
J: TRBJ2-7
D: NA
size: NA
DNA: TGTGCCAGCAGCCTCGGTAGGGAGCGGGGACTACGTGAGCAGTACTTC
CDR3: CASSLGRERGLREQYF

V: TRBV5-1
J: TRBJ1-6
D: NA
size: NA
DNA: TGCGCCAGCAGCTTAGACAGAGCTGGGCCTTCACCCCTCCACTTT
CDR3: CASSLDRAGPSPLHF

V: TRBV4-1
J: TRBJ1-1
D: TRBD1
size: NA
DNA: TGCGCCAGCAGCCAACGTGACCTCAGGGGGCGGAACACTGAAGCTTTCTTT
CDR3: CASSQRDLRGRNTEAFF

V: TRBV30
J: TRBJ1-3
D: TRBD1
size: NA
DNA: TGTGCCTGGATATTGGGACAGGGGTACGGAAACACCATATATTTT
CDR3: CAWILGQGYGNTIYF

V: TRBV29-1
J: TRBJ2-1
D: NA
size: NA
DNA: TGCAGCGTTGATAGCAGTCGAGGGATAACGACTCACAATGAGCAGTTCTTC
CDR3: CSVDSSRGITTHNEQFF

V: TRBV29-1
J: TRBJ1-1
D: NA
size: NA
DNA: TGCAGCGTTGGACACCTCAACACTGAAGCTTTCTTT
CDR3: CSVGHLNTEAFF

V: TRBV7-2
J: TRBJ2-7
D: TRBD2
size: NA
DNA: TGTGCCAGCAGCTTAGGGAATTGGGCGGGGGAGTACTTC
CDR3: CASSLGNWAGEYF

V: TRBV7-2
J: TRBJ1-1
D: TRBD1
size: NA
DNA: TGTGCCAGCCGAAGAGAGACAGGGCAGAACACTGAAGCTTTCTTT
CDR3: CASRRETGQNTEAFF

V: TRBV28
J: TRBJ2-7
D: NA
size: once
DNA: TGTGCCAGTCGGACAGCTTACGAGCAGTACTTC
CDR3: CASRTAYEQYF

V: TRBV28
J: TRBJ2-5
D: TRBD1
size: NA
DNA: TGTGCCATTACAGGGGGGAGGGAGACCCAGTACTTC
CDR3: CAITGGRETQYF

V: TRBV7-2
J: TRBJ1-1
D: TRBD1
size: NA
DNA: TGTGCCAGCAGCTCTCAGGGGGCTGGTGAAGCTTTCTTT
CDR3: CASSSQGAGEAFF

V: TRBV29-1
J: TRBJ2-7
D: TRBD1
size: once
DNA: TGCAGCGCCCGGACAGGGAACGAGCAGTACTTC
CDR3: CSARTGNEQYF

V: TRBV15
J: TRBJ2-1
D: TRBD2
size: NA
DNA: TGTGCCACCGGTTTAATAGCGGGAGGGCTAAATGAGCAGTTCTTC
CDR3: CATGLIAGGLNEQFF

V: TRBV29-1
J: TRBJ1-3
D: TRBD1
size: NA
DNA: TGCAGCGTTCCCAAACCGGGACAGGGTAGTGGAAACACCATATATTTT
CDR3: CSVPKPGQGSGNTIYF

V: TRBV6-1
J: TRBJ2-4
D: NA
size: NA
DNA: TGTGCCAGCCAAGGAGACGGGTCAGAAAACATTCAGTACTTC
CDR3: CASQGDGSENIQYF

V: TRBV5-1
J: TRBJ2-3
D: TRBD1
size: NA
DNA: TGCGCCAGCAGCTTGACCGGGACAGGGATAACAGATACGCAGTATTTT
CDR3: CASSLTGTGITDTQYF

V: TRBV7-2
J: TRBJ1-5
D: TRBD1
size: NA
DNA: TGTGCCAGCAGCTTAGGAACTAGGGGACAGGGCAATCAGCCCCAGCATTTT
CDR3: CASSLGTRGQGNQPQHF

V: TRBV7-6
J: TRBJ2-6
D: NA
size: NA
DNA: TGTGCCAGCACCGCCACAGCCTCTGGGGCCAACGTCCTGACTTTC
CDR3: CASTATASGANVLTF

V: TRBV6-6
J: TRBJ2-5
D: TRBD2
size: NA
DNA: TGTGCCAGCAGTCAGACTAGCGCACAAGAGACCCAGTACTTC
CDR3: CASSQTSAQETQYF

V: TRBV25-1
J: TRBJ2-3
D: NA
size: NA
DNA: TGTGCCAGCAGTTCCGGGACTGGAAGCACAGATACGCAGTATTTT
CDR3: CASSSGTGSTDTQYF

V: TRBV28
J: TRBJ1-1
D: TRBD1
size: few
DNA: TGTGCCAGCAGTGGGACAGGGGGCAGGAACACTGAAGCTTTCTTT
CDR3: CASSGTGGRNTEAFF

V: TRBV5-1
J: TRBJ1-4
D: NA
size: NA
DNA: TGCGCCAGCAGCTTGAATACGGGTAATGAAAAACTGTTTTTT
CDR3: CASSLNTGNEKLFF

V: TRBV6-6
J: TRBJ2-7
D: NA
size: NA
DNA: TGTGCCAGCAGCCGCCTGAGCGCCTACGAGCAGTACTTC
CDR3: CASSRLSAYEQYF

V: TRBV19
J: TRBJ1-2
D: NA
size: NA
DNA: TGTGCCAGTAGTATAGGCCGCGGGGGAAGCAGGTTGGGCTACACCTTC
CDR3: CASSIGRGGSRLGYTF

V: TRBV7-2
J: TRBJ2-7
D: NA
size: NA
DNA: TGTGCCAGCAGCCCCGACAGGTTCTCCTACGAGCAGTACTTC
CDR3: CASSPDRFSYEQYF

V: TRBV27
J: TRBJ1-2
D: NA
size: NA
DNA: TGTGCCAGCAGTTTATCTGGCAGGGGAGTTGGCTACACCTTC
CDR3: CASSLSGRGVGYTF

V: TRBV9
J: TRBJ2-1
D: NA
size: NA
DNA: TGTGCCAGCAGCGTAGTAGCCTCCTACAATGAGCAGTTCTTC
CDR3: CASSVVASYNEQFF

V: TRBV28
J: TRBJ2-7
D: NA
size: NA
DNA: TGTGCCAGCAGTCGGGGTCAACAGTACCGAGGCGCCTACGAGCAGTACTTC
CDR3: CASSRGQQYRGAYEQYF

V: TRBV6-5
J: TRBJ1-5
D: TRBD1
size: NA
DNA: TGTGCCAGCAGAGGCGGACAGGGTAGACAGCCCCAGCATTTT
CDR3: CASRGGQGRQPQHF

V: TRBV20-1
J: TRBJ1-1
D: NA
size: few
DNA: TGCAGTGCTAGGCAGGGCACTGAAGCTTTCTTT
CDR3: CSARQGTEAFF

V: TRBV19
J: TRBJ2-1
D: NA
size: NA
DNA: TGTGCCACAAGGACAGCTAGCAATGAGCAGTTCTTC
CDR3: CATRTASNEQFF